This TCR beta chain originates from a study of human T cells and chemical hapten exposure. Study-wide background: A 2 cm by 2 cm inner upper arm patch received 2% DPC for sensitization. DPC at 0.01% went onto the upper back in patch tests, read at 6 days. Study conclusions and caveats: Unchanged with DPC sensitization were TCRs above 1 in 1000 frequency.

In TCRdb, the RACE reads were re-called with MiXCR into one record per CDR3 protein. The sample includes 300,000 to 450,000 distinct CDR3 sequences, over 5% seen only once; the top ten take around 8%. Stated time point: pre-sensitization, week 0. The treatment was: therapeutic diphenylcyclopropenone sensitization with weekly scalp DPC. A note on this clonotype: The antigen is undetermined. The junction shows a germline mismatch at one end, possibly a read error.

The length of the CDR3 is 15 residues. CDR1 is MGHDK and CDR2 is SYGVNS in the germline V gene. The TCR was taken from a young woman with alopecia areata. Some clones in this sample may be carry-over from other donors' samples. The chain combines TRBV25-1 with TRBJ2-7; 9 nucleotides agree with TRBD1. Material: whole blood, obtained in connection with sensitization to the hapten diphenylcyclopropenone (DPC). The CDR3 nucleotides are TGTGCCAACAGTGCAGGGGGACAGGGAGAATACGAGCAGTACTTC. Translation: CANSAGGQGEYEQYF.